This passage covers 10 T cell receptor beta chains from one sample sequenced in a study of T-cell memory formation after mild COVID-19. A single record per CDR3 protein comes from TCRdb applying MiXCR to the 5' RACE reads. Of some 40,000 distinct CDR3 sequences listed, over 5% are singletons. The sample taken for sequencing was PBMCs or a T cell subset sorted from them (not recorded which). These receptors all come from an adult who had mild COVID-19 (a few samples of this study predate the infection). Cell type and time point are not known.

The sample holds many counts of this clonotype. CDR3 in amino acids: CASSLEGLARSEQYF. DNA for the CDR3: TGTGCCAGCAGCTTAGAGGGACTAGCTAGGAGTGAGCAGTACTTC. The chain employs TRBV7-2 and TRBJ2-7; TRBD2 agrees at 9 bases. With V trimmed by 1 base and J by 7 bases, 8 bases remained unmatched. The CDR3 totals 15 residues. The V gene's germline CDR1 is SGHTA and CDR2 FQGNSA.

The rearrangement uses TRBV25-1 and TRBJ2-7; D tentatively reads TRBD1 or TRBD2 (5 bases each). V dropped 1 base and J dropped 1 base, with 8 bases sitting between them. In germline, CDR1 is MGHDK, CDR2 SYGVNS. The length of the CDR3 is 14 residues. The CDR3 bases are TGTGCCAGCAGTGAATCGAGGGGTTCCTACGAGCAGTACTTC. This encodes CASSESRGSYEQYF.

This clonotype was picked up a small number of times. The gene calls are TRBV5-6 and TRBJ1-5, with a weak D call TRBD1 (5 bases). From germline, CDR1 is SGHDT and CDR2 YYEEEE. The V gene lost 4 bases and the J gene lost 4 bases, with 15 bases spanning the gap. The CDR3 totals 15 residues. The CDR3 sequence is CASSPRGPLNQPQHF. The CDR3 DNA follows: TGTGCCAGCAGCCCGAGGGGTCCCCTTAATCAGCCCCAGCATTTT. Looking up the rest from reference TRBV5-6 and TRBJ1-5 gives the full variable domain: DAGVTQSPTHLIKTRGQQVTLRCSPKSGHDTVSWYQQALGQGPQFIFQYYEEEERQRGNFPDRFSGHQFPNYSSELNVNALLLGDSALYLCASSPRGPLNQPQHFGDGTRLSIL.

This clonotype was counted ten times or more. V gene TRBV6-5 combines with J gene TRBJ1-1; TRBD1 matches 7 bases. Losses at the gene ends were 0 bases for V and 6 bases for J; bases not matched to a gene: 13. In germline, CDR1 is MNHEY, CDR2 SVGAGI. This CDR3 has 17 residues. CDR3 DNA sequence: TGTGCCAGCAGTTACTCGAGCCCGACAGGGAAGACCGCTGAAGCTTTCTTT. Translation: CASSYSSPTGKTAEAFF.

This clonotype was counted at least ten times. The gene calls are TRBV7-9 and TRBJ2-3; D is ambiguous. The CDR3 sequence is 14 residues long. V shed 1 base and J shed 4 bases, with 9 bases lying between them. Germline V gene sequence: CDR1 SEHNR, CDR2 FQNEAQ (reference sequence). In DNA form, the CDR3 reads TGTGCCAGCAGCTTAGGGCCCAGCCCAGATACGCAGTATTTT. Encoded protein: CASSLGPSPDTQYF.

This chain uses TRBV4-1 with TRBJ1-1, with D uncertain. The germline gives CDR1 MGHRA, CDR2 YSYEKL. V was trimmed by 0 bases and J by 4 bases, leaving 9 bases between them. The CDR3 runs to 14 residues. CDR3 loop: CASSQDDGGTEAFF. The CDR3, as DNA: TGCGCCAGCAGCCAAGATGACGGAGGCACTGAAGCTTTCTTT.

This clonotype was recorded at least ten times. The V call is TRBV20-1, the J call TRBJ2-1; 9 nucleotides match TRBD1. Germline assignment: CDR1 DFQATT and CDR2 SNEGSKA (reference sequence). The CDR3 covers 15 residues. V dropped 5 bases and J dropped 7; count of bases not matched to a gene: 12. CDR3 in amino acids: CSADSTGTGLNEQFF. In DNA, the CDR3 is TGCAGTGCTGACTCCACCGGGACAGGGCTAAATGAGCAGTTCTTC.

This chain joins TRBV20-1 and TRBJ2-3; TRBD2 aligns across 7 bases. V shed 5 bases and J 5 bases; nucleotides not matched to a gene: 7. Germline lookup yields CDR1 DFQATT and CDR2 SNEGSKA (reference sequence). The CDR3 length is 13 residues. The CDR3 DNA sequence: TGCAGTGCTTACGGACTAGTAAGAGATACGCAGTATTTT. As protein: CSAYGLVRDTQYF.

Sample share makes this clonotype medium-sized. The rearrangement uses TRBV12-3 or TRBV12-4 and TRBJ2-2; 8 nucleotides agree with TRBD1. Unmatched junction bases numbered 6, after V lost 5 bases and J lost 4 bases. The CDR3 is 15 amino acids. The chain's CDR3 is CASSPGGGGTGELFF. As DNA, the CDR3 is TGTGCCAGCAGTCCAGGGGGCGGCGGCACCGGGGAGCTGTTTTTT.

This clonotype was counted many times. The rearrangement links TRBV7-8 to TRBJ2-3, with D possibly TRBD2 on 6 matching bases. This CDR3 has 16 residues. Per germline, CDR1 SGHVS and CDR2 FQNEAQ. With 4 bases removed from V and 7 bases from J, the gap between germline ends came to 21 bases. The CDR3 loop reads CASSSRTILLDYTQYF. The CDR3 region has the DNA TGTGCCAGCAGCTCGCGGACTATTCTTTTGGACTATACGCAGTATTTT.